Shown below are 21 T cell receptor beta chains from a single sample sequenced in a study of CD8+ T cells in alopecia areata. cDNA prepared by RNA extraction and subsequent reverse transcription served as the template for sequencing. The protocol was immunoSEQ multiplex PCR, while the TCRdb copy is restricted to in-frame clones and leaves out a portion. The sample records under 350,000 clones, about 62% being singletons. As for treatment: oral pan-JAK inhibitor, 5-10 mg twice daily. Material: CD4+ T cells sorted from blood, obtained at week 24, from a patient treated with tofacitinib. These receptors were taken from a human donor with alopecia areata.

The chain uses TRBV18 and TRBJ2-5; unclear D gene. This CDR3 region has 13 residues. The germline V gene encodes CDR1 KGHSH and CDR2 LQKENI. V was pared by 4 bases and J by 5 bases, with 11 bases between. The CDR3 DNA is TGTGCCAGCTCACTCCAGTCCGGGGAGACCCAGTACTTC. It codes for CASSLQSGETQYF.

The rearrangement uses TRBV30 and TRBJ2-7; 7 positions agree with TRBD1. Germline V gives CDR1 GTSNPN, CDR2 SVGIG (reference sequence). After removal of 5 bases from V and 0 bases from J, the junction contained 13 bases not matched to a gene. The CDR3 spans 16 residues. CDR3 loop: CAWRLQSGQSSYEQYF. The CDR3 region has the DNA TGTGCCTGGCGTCTTCAATCGGGACAGAGCTCCTACGAGCAGTACTTC.

This sequence joins TRBV6-1 and TRBJ1-5; weak D call: TRBD1 (6 bases). V lost 6 bases and J lost 7, with 19 bases in between. The CDR3 has 15 residues. The germline gives CDR1 MNHNS, CDR2 SASEGT. CDR3 coding DNA: TGTGCCAGCAGGGCCCCGGGACAAGGTCGCCAGCCCCAGCATTTT. It codes for CASRAPGQGRQPQHF.

This clone was detected only once. This chain joins TRBV30 and TRBJ1-1, with D uncertain. CDR3 length: 13 residues. Germline CDR1 and CDR2: GTSNPN and SVGIG (reference sequence). V was shortened by 0 bases and J by 4 bases, with 9 bases between the two germline ends. This CDR3 reads CAWSVRGSTEAFF. CDR3 DNA: TGTGCCTGGAGTGTACGGGGTAGCACTGAAGCTTTCTTT.

J is TRBJ2-4 and V is TRBV4-1, with a weak D call TRBD2 (6 bases). The V gene's germline CDR1 is MGHRA and CDR2 YSYEKL. The V end lost 0 bases, the J end lost 8 bases, and 17 bases lay between the germline ends. CDR3 length equals 16 residues. The CDR3 reads CASSQDAGTGVDIQYF. For the CDR3, the DNA is TGCGCCAGCAGCCAAGACGCGGGAACTGGAGTAGACATTCAGTACTTC.

A few counts support this clone. V gene TRBV19 combines with J gene TRBJ1-2; TRBD1 matches 9 bases. Germline-derived CDR1 and CDR2 are LNHDA and SQIVND (reference sequence). This CDR3 comprises 14 residues. V trimming: 3 bases; J trimming: 6 bases; junction bases outside the gene matches: 5. The CDR3 region is CASSIGDRAHGYTF. Here the CDR3 DNA reads TGTGCCAGTAGTATCGGGGACAGGGCCCATGGCTACACCTTC.

The CDR3 nucleotides are TGTGCCAGCAGTCCTCCAGGTCGCCGAGAGACCCAGTACTTC. It translates to CASSPPGRRETQYF. The chain carries TRBV2 and TRBJ2-5; D not certain. Trimming shortened V by 5 bases and J by 4 bases, and 14 bases separated the two germline ends. The germline V gene has CDR1 SNHLY and CDR2 FYNNEI. The CDR3 totals 14 residues.

V usage is TRBV7-9 and J usage is TRBJ2-1; 7 bases align to TRBD1. Trimming removed 3 bases from V and 6 bases from J; junction bases left unmatched: 5. This CDR3 is built from 14 residues. Germline-derived CDR1 and CDR2 are SEHNR and FQNEAQ (reference sequence). CDR3 amino acids: CASSLGQPFNEQFF. CDR3 bases: TGTGCCAGCAGCTTGGGACAGCCATTCAATGAGCAGTTCTTC.

There are a few counts of this clone. J is TRBJ2-6 and V is TRBV5-1; 7 positions agree with TRBD2. There are 15 residues in the CDR3. The J segment lost 2 bases and the V segment lost 5 bases, leaving 4 bases of the junction unmatched. The germline gives CDR1 SGHRS, CDR2 YFSETQ. CDR3 in amino acids: CASRLAVAGANVLTF. CDR3 nucleotide sequence: TGCGCCAGCAGGCTAGCGGTCGCTGGGGCCAACGTCCTGACTTTC. Based on the CDR3 plus reference TRBV5-1 and TRBJ2-6, the full variable domain is KAGVTQTPRYLIKTRGQQVTLSCSPISGHRSVSWYQQTPGQGLQFLFEYFSETQRNKGNFPGRFSGRQFSNSRSEMNVSTLELGDSALYLCASRLAVAGANVLTFGAGSRLTVL.

In regard to this clone: Distinct nucleotide sequences in the sample also encode this CDR3. The CDR3, as DNA: TGTGCCAGCAGCGTGATCACAGATACGCAGTATTTT. Residues: CASSVITDTQYF. The chain uses TRBV9 and TRBJ2-3; D ambiguous. CDR3 length equals 12 residues. Looked up from germline, CDR1 is SGDLS and CDR2 is YYNGEE. Between the trimmed V and J ends, which lost 2 bases and 2 bases, there was a span of 3 bases.

The chain links TRBV6-5 to TRBJ2-4, with D tentatively TRBD2 (6 bases). CDR3 length: 15 residues. The germline CDR1 and CDR2 sequences are MNHEY and SVGAGI. The ends were cut back, 6 bases at V and 0 bases at J, with 12 bases in the middle. Written as DNA, the CDR3 is TGTGCCAGCAGCCCCGGGACTCTAGCCAAAAACATTCAGTACTTC. It yields the protein CASSPGTLAKNIQYF.

This clone was detected once. The V and J genes are TRBV4-3 and TRBJ2-2; the D is unclear. CDR1 and CDR2 from the germline V gene are LGHNA and YSLEER. The V end was cut by 0 bases, the J end by 3 bases, with 2 bases between. The CDR3 extends over 13 amino acids. The CDR3 sequence: CASSQDYTGELFF. DNA for the CDR3: TGCGCCAGCAGCCAAGATTACACCGGGGAGCTGTTTTTT.

This clone was seen only a few times. The chain links TRBV5-1 to TRBJ2-4; D is perhaps TRBD2 (7 bases). Germline lookup yields CDR1 SGHRS and CDR2 YFSETQ. The CDR3 totals 15 residues. V lost 0 bases and J lost 3, with 10 bases in between. CDR3 in amino acids: CASSLAGGVKNIQYF. The CDR3 region has the DNA TGCGCCAGCAGCTTGGCGGGGGGCGTCAAAAACATTCAGTACTTC.

This clone was detected a few times. The rearrangement joins TRBV7-9 to TRBJ2-3, with 7 bases matching TRBD1. The CDR3 consists of 15 residues. Germline trimming cut 0 bases from V and 1 base from J; bases unmatched to any gene: 1. From germline, CDR1 is SEHNR and CDR2 FQNEAQ (reference sequence). CDR3 protein: CASSLAGTGTDTQYF. The CDR3 DNA reads TGTGCCAGCAGCTTAGCGGGGACAGGCACAGATACGCAGTATTTT. The variable domain in full, with the rest retrieved from reference TRBV7-9 and TRBJ2-3, is DTGVSQNPRHKITKRGQNVTFRCDPISEHNRLYWYRQTLGQGPEFLTYFQNEAQLEKSRLLSDRFSAERPKGSFSTLEIQRTEQGDSAMYLCASSLAGTGTDTQYFGPGTRLTVL.

The chain has TRBV7-2 and TRBJ1-2; a possible D gene is TRBD1 (6 bases). Germline values: CDR1 SGHTA, CDR2 FQGNSA. This CDR3 is 16 amino acids long. V dropped 4 bases and J dropped 5 bases, with 20 bases sitting between them. CDR3 sequence reads: CASSSPWTGGGYGYTF. In DNA form, the CDR3 reads TGTGCCAGCAGCTCCCCCTGGACTGGAGGGGGGTATGGCTACACCTTC. Looking up the rest from reference TRBV7-2 and TRBJ1-2 gives the full variable domain: GAGVSQSPSNKVTEKGKDVELRCDPISGHTALYWYRQSLGQGLEFLIYFQGNSAPDKSGLPSDRFSAERTGGSVSTLTIQRTQQEDSAVYLCASSSPWTGGGYGYTFGSGTRLTVV.

There are a few counts of this clone. The rearrangement uses TRBV29-1 and TRBJ1-1; D is perhaps TRBD1 (5 bases). This CDR3 comprises 13 residues. CDR1 and CDR2 (germline): SQVTM, ANQGSEA. Trimming left V 3 bases short and J 10 bases short, with 18 bases between. The CDR3 here is CSVDGRSRRGAFF. The CDR3 DNA reads as TGCAGCGTTGATGGACGTTCCCGTAGGGGAGCTTTCTTT.

The rearrangement uses TRBV30 and TRBJ1-2; D gene ambiguous. V lost 0 bases to trimming and J lost 3 bases, with 14 bases between them. Germline CDR1 GTSNPN, CDR2 SVGIG (reference sequence). This CDR3 region has 15 residues. In nucleotides, the CDR3 is TGTGCCTGGAGTGTATACCCCACACTGGACTATGGCTACACCTTC. The encoded protein is CAWSVYPTLDYGYTF.

The chain joins TRBV15 to TRBJ2-1; 9 positions match TRBD1. CDR3 length equals 15 residues. Germline lookup yields CDR1 LNHNV and CDR2 YYDKDF (reference sequence). V lost 3 bases to trimming and J lost 6 bases; unmatched junction nucleotides: 6. The CDR3 reads CATSSGQGNGNEQFF. The CDR3 bases are TGTGCCACCAGCAGCGGACAGGGGAACGGCAATGAGCAGTTCTTC. The full variable domain, rest sourced from reference TRBV15 and TRBJ2-1, is DAMVIQNPRYQVTQFGKPVTLSCSQTLNHNVMYWYQQKSSQAPKLLFHYYDKDFNNEADTPDNFQSRRPNTSFCFLDIRSPGLGDTAMYLCATSSGQGNGNEQFFGPGTRLTVL.

The chain joins TRBV6-5 to TRBJ1-2, with D uncertain. Trimming took 4 bases from V and 5 from J, leaving 11 bases between them. The CDR3 has 13 residues. Germline V gene data show CDR1 as MNHEY and CDR2 as SVGAGI. The CDR3 coding sequence is TGTGCCAGCAGTTGGCGAGCTGGGTATGGCTACACCTTC. Translating it yields CASSWRAGYGYTF.

The rearrangement links TRBV6-5 to TRBJ1-2, with D unresolved. Germline loops: CDR1 MNHEY, CDR2 SVGAGI. This CDR3 region has 14 residues. The V end lost 0 bases, the J end lost 5 bases, and 10 bases lay between the germline ends. In nucleotides, the CDR3 is TGTGCCAGCAGTTACTCAGGCGGGCCATATGGCTACACCTTC. Encoded protein: CASSYSGGPYGYTF.

This chain joins TRBV28 and TRBJ2-5; D uncertain. CDR1 and CDR2 from the germline V gene are MDHEN and SYDVKM. Deletions cut 2 bases from V and 5 bases from J, with 12 bases between. The CDR3 consists of 14 residues. CDR3 sequence (DNA): TGTGCCAGCAGTTTAAATCAGGACCGGGAGACCCAGTACTTC. Its protein is CASSLNQDRETQYF.